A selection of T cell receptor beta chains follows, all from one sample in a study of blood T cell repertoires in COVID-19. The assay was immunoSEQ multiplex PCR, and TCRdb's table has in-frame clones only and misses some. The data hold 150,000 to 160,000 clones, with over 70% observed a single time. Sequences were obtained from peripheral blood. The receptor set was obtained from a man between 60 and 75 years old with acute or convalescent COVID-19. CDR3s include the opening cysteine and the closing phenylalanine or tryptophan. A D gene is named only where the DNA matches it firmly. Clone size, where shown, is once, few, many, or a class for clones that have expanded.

cdr3_aa: CANSGTSDEQFF
cdr3_nt: TGTGCCAATTCCGGGACTAGCGATGAGCAGTTCTTC
d_call: TRBD2
v_call: TRBV10-3
j_call: TRBJ2-1
clone_size: .

cdr3_aa: CASSKGGDYNEQFF
cdr3_nt: TGTGCCAGCAGCAAGGGGGGGGATTACAATGAGCAGTTCTTC
d_call: .
v_call: TRBV11-3
j_call: TRBJ2-1
clone_size: .

cdr3_aa: CASSRIMGGEMMKLFF
cdr3_nt: TGCGCCAGCAGCAGGATAATGGGGGGGGAAATGATGAAACTGTTTTTT
d_call: .
v_call: TRBV4-3
j_call: TRBJ1-4
clone_size: .

cdr3_aa: CASGSSYNSPLHF
cdr3_nt: TGTGCCAGTGGGAGCTCCTATAATTCACCCCTCCACTTT
d_call: .
v_call: TRBV9
j_call: TRBJ1-6
clone_size: .

cdr3_aa: CASSTTGGQPQHF
cdr3_nt: TGTGCCAGTAGTACTACAGGGGGCCAGCCCCAGCATTTT
d_call: TRBD1
v_call: TRBV19
j_call: TRBJ1-5
clone_size: few

cdr3_aa: CASSQNNQPQHF
cdr3_nt: TGTGCCAGCTCGCAGAACAATCAGCCCCAGCATTTT
d_call: .
v_call: TRBV6-5
j_call: TRBJ1-5
clone_size: .

cdr3_aa: CASSLASSDSSGNTIYF
cdr3_nt: TGTGCCAGCAGCTTAGCTTCTTCGGACAGCTCTGGAAACACCATATATTTT
d_call: .
v_call: TRBV7-2
j_call: TRBJ1-3
clone_size: few

cdr3_aa: CACYPGQEYEQYF
cdr3_nt: TGTGCCTGTTACCCGGGACAGGAATACGAGCAGTACTTC
d_call: TRBD1
v_call: TRBV2
j_call: TRBJ2-7
clone_size: .

cdr3_aa: CASRTTASSYNEQFF
cdr3_nt: TGTGCCAGCAGAACGACCGCTAGCTCCTACAATGAGCAGTTCTTC
d_call: .
v_call: TRBV6-5
j_call: TRBJ2-1
clone_size: .

cdr3_aa: CASSLQGLPYNEQFF
cdr3_nt: TGTGCCAGCAGTCTACAGGGTCTCCCCTACAATGAGCAGTTCTTC
d_call: .
v_call: TRBV27
j_call: TRBJ2-1
clone_size: .

cdr3_aa: CASSLGLAEETQYF
cdr3_nt: TGTGCCAGCAGCCTGGGACTAGCGGAAGAGACCCAGTACTTC
d_call: TRBD2
v_call: TRBV7-2
j_call: TRBJ2-5
clone_size: .

cdr3_aa: CASSLFELVNSYNEQFF
cdr3_nt: TGTGCCAGCAGCTTATTTGAGCTAGTCAACTCCTACAATGAGCAGTTCTTC
d_call: .
v_call: TRBV11-2
j_call: TRBJ2-1
clone_size: .

cdr3_aa: CASRAGTTQPQHF
cdr3_nt: TGTGCCAGCAGGGCCGGGACAACCCAGCCCCAGCATTTT
d_call: .
v_call: TRBV12-3/TRBV12-4
j_call: TRBJ1-5
clone_size: .

cdr3_aa: CASSPAGGLAKNIQYF
cdr3_nt: TGTGCCAGCTCACCAGCAGGGGGCTTAGCCAAAAACATTCAGTACTTC
d_call: TRBD1
v_call: TRBV18
j_call: TRBJ2-4
clone_size: .

cdr3_aa: CAIRTSGESSYNEQFF
cdr3_nt: TGTGCCATAAGGACTAGCGGGGAATCGTCCTACAATGAGCAGTTCTTC
d_call: TRBD2
v_call: TRBV10-3
j_call: TRBJ2-1
clone_size: .

cdr3_aa: CASRLAGYGYTF
cdr3_nt: TGTGCCAGTCGGCTTGCAGGTTATGGCTACACCTTC
d_call: .
v_call: TRBV19
j_call: TRBJ1-2
clone_size: .

cdr3_aa: CASSEAGQGAREKLFF
cdr3_nt: TGTGCCAGCAGTGAAGCGGGACAGGGGGCGCGGGAAAAACTGTTTTTT
d_call: TRBD1
v_call: TRBV2
j_call: TRBJ1-4
clone_size: .

cdr3_aa: CASSEANIQYF
cdr3_nt: TGTGCCAGCAGCGAGGCGAACATTCAGTACTTC
d_call: .
v_call: TRBV7-9
j_call: TRBJ2-4
clone_size: .

cdr3_aa: CASSPGWAGDNTEAFF
cdr3_nt: TGTGCCAGTAGCCCAGGATGGGCAGGGGATAACACTGAAGCTTTCTTT
d_call: .
v_call: TRBV19
j_call: TRBJ1-1
clone_size: .

cdr3_aa: CASSGLSGGASEQFF
cdr3_nt: TGTGCCAGCAGTGGCCTTAGCGGGGGGGCATCTGAGCAGTTCTTC
d_call: TRBD2
v_call: TRBV9
j_call: TRBJ2-1
clone_size: .

cdr3_aa: CASSARSGLAGVYEQFF
cdr3_nt: TGTGCCAGCAGCGCCAGAAGCGGACTAGCGGGGGTCTATGAGCAGTTCTTC
d_call: TRBD2
v_call: TRBV9
j_call: TRBJ2-1
clone_size: .

cdr3_aa: CASSYSSGQGRRGYTF
cdr3_nt: TGTGCCAGCAGTTACTCGTCCGGACAGGGACGGCGTGGCTACACCTTC
d_call: TRBD1
v_call: TRBV6-5
j_call: TRBJ1-2
clone_size: .

cdr3_aa: CASSHTGLAGALSYEQYF
cdr3_nt: TGTGCCAGCAGCCACACAGGACTAGCGGGAGCCCTTTCCTACGAGCAGTACTTC
d_call: TRBD2
v_call: TRBV5-4
j_call: TRBJ2-7
clone_size: .

cdr3_aa: CAWSQGGNTIYF
cdr3_nt: TGTGCCTGGAGTCAGGGAGGCAACACCATATATTTT
d_call: .
v_call: TRBV30
j_call: TRBJ1-3
clone_size: few

cdr3_aa: CASSQDQTQGQIYEQYF
cdr3_nt: TGCGCCAGCAGCCAAGATCAGACCCAGGGGCAAATCTACGAGCAGTACTTC
d_call: .
v_call: TRBV4-3
j_call: TRBJ2-7
clone_size: .

cdr3_aa: CASSFGPVQDSPLHF
cdr3_nt: TGTGCCAGCAGTTTTGGCCCGGTTCAGGATTCACCCCTCCACTTT
d_call: .
v_call: TRBV28
j_call: TRBJ1-6
clone_size: few

cdr3_aa: CASRRDRLTNTEAFF
cdr3_nt: TGTGCCAGCAGGCGGGACAGGCTCACGAACACTGAAGCTTTCTTT
d_call: TRBD1
v_call: TRBV6-5
j_call: TRBJ1-1
clone_size: .

cdr3_aa: CASSEAGGDGYTF
cdr3_nt: TGTGCCAGCAGTGAAGCAGGGGGCGATGGCTACACCTTC
d_call: TRBD1
v_call: TRBV6-1
j_call: TRBJ1-2
clone_size: .

cdr3_aa: CASSVPQGSGNTIYF
cdr3_nt: TGTGCCAGCAGCGTCCCACAGGGGTCTGGAAACACCATATATTTT
d_call: TRBD1
v_call: TRBV5-6
j_call: TRBJ1-3
clone_size: .

cdr3_aa: CASSFGLLQETQYF
cdr3_nt: TGTGCCAGCAGCTTCGGACTCCTCCAAGAGACCCAGTACTTC
d_call: .
v_call: TRBV7-2
j_call: TRBJ2-5
clone_size: .

cdr3_aa: CATSPGQADTGELFF
cdr3_nt: TGTGCCACCAGTCCGGGACAGGCCGACACCGGGGAGCTGTTTTTT
d_call: TRBD1
v_call: TRBV24-1
j_call: TRBJ2-2
clone_size: .

cdr3_aa: CASSLALQGSEQYF
cdr3_nt: TGTGCCAGCAGCTTAGCGTTACAGGGTTCCGAGCAGTACTTC
d_call: .
v_call: TRBV7-2
j_call: TRBJ2-7
clone_size: .

cdr3_aa: CASTLAGRGLTHVKETQYF
cdr3_nt: TGTGCCAGCACCCTAGCGGGACGCGGTCTAACTCATGTGAAAGAGACCCAGTACTTC
d_call: TRBD2
v_call: TRBV28
j_call: TRBJ2-5
clone_size: .

cdr3_aa: CASSIVGTGDQPQHF
cdr3_nt: TGTGCCAGTAGTATTGTGGGGACAGGGGACCAGCCCCAGCATTTT
d_call: TRBD1
v_call: TRBV19
j_call: TRBJ1-5
clone_size: .

cdr3_aa: CASSPLSGTATGELFF
cdr3_nt: TGCGCCAGCAGCCCACTCTCCGGGACAGCCACCGGGGAGCTGTTTTTT
d_call: TRBD1
v_call: TRBV5-1
j_call: TRBJ2-2
clone_size: .

cdr3_aa: CASSQARGGELFF
cdr3_nt: TGCGCCAGCAGCCAAGCCAGGGGCGGGGAGCTGTTTTTT
d_call: .
v_call: TRBV4-3
j_call: TRBJ2-2
clone_size: .

cdr3_aa: CSASPLAGDPDTQYF
cdr3_nt: TGCAGTGCTAGTCCCCTAGCGGGGGACCCAGATACGCAGTATTTT
d_call: TRBD2
v_call: TRBV20-1
j_call: TRBJ2-3
clone_size: .

cdr3_aa: CASSEDRGFNEKLFF
cdr3_nt: TGTGCCAGCAGTGAAGACAGGGGGTTTAATGAAAAACTGTTTTTT
d_call: TRBD1
v_call: TRBV2
j_call: TRBJ1-4
clone_size: once

cdr3_aa: CASSPPKGAQGYTF
cdr3_nt: TGTGCCAGCAGCCCCCCTAAGGGGGCGCAGGGCTACACCTTC
d_call: TRBD1
v_call: TRBV5-4
j_call: TRBJ1-2
clone_size: .

cdr3_aa: CASSLAGASTHEQYF
cdr3_nt: TGTGCCAGCAGCTTAGCTGGGGCTTCGACGCACGAGCAGTACTTC
d_call: .
v_call: TRBV7-9
j_call: TRBJ2-7
clone_size: .

cdr3_aa: CATSDLDRVGTGELFF
cdr3_nt: TGTGCCACCAGTGACCTTGACAGGGTTGGGACCGGGGAGCTGTTTTTT
d_call: TRBD1
v_call: TRBV24-1
j_call: TRBJ2-2
clone_size: .

cdr3_aa: CASSKGLAGPQGETQYF
cdr3_nt: TGTGCCAGTAGCAAGGGACTAGCGGGACCTCAAGGAGAGACCCAGTACTTC
d_call: TRBD2
v_call: TRBV19
j_call: TRBJ2-5
clone_size: .

cdr3_aa: CASSSTGRGDTQYF
cdr3_nt: TGTGCCAGTAGTTCGACAGGGCGCGGGGATACGCAGTATTTT
d_call: TRBD1
v_call: TRBV19
j_call: TRBJ2-3
clone_size: .

cdr3_aa: CASSVGQGIYNEQFF
cdr3_nt: TGTGCCAGCAGCGTAGGACAGGGGATATACAATGAGCAGTTCTTC
d_call: TRBD1
v_call: TRBV9
j_call: TRBJ2-1
clone_size: .